This T cell receptor beta chain was profiled in a study of cytotoxic CD8 clonotypes in ibrutinib-treated CLL. Clones were sequenced by immunoSEQ multiplex PCR, and TCRdb holds only the in-frame ones, with some missing. The data contain 50,000 or so clones, approximately 87% of them singletons. This clone was seen a few times. Its specificity is not known. Regarding the study as a whole: The clonality rise at ibrutinib response reflected private clonotype expansion.

The sequencing used PBMCs, collected after 24 months of ibrutinib treatment. The clonotype originates from a human donor with chronic lymphocytic leukemia.

Written as DNA, the CDR3 is TGTGCCAGCAGGCCGGGACAGTGGCGACTAAGCTCCTACGAGCAGTACTTC. As protein: CASRPGQWRLSSYEQYF. The V and J genes are TRBV28 and TRBJ2-7; TRBD1 agrees at 7 bases. This CDR3 spans 17 amino acids. V shed 6 bases, J shed 0 bases, and the junction held 14 bases outside the gene matches. Germline CDR1 is MDHEN and CDR2 is SYDVKM.